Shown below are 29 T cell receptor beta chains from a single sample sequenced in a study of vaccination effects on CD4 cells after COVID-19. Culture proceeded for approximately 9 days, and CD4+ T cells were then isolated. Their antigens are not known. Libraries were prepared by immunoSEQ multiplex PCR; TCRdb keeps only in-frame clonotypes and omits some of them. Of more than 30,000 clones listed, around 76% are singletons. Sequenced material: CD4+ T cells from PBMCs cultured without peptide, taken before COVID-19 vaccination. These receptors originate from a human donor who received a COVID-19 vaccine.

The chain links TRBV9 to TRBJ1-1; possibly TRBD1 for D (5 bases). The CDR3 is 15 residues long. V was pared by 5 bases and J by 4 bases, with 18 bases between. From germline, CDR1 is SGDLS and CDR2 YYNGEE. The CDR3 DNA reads TGTGCCAGCAGTCGGATAGGGGTTTCTAGCACTGAAGCTTTCTTT. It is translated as CASSRIGVSSTEAFF.

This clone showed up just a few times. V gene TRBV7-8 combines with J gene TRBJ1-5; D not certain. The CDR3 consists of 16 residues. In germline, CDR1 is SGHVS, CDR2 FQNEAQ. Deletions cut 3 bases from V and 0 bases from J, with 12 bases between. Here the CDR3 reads CASSLREVYSNQPQHF. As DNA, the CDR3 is TGTGCCAGCAGCTTGAGAGAGGTATATAGCAATCAGCCCCAGCATTTT.

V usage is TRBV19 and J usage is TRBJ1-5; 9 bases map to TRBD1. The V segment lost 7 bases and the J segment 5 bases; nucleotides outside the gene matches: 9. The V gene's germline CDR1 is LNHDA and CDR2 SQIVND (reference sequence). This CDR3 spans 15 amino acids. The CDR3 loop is CASTSGQGAHQPQHF. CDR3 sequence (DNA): TGTGCCAGTACCTCGGGACAGGGAGCCCATCAGCCCCAGCATTTT.

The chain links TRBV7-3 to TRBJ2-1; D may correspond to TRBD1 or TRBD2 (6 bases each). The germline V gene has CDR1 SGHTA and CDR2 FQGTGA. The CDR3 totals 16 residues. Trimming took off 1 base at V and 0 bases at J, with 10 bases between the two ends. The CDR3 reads CASSLISGASYNEQFF. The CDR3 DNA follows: TGTGCCAGCAGCTTAATTTCGGGGGCCTCCTACAATGAGCAGTTCTTC.

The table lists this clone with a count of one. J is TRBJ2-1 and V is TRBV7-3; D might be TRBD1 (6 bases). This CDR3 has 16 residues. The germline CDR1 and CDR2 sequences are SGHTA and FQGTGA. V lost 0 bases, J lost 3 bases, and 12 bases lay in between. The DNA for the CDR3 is TGTGCCAGCAGCTTAACGGGGGCTCCCCTCTACAATGAGCAGTTCTTC. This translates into CASSLTGAPLYNEQFF. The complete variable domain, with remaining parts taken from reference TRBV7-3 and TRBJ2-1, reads GAGVSQTPSNKVTEKGKYVELRCDPISGHTALYWYRQSLGQGPEFLIYFQGTGAADDSGLPNDRFFAVRPEGSVSTLKIQRTERGDSAVYLCASSLTGAPLYNEQFFGPGTRLTVL.

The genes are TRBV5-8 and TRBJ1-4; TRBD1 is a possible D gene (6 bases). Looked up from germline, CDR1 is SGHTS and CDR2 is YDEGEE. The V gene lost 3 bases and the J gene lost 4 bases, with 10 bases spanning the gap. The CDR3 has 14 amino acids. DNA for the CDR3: TGTGCCAGCAGCTACGGGACAAATAATGAAAAACTGTTTTTT. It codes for CASSYGTNNEKLFF.

The CDR3 here is CATSISGGVRNEQFF. CDR3 sequence (DNA): TGTGCCACCAGCATAAGCGGGGGGGTCCGAAATGAGCAGTTCTTC. The rearrangement joins TRBV24-1 to TRBJ2-1; 10 bases are shared with TRBD2. Germline V gene sequence: CDR1 KGHDR, CDR2 SFDVKD. The CDR3 spans 15 residues. J gave up 7 bases and V 7 bases, and 9 bases lay outside the gene matches.

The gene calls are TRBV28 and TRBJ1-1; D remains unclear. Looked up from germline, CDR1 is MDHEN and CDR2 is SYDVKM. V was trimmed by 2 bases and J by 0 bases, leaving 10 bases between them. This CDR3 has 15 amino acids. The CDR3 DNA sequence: TGTGCCAGCAGTTTACAACCGAACTTGAACACTGAAGCTTTCTTT. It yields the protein CASSLQPNLNTEAFF.

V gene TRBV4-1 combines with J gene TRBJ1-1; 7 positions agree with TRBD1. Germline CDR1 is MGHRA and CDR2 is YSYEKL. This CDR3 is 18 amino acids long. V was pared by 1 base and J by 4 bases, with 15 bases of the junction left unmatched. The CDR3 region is CASSQVIGTGVFGTEAFF. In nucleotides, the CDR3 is TGCGCCAGCAGCCAAGTTATTGGCACAGGGGTGTTTGGCACTGAAGCTTTCTTT.

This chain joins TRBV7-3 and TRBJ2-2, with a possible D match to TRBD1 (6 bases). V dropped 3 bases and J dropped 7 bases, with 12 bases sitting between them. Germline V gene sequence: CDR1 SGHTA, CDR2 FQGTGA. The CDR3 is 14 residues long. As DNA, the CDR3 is TGTGCCAGCAGCTTCAATACAGGGATCGGGGAGCTGTTTTTT. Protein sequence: CASSFNTGIGELFF. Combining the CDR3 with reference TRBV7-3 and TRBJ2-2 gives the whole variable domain GAGVSQTPSNKVTEKGKYVELRCDPISGHTALYWYRQSLGQGPEFLIYFQGTGAADDSGLPNDRFFAVRPEGSVSTLKIQRTERGDSAVYLCASSFNTGIGELFFGEGSRLTVL.

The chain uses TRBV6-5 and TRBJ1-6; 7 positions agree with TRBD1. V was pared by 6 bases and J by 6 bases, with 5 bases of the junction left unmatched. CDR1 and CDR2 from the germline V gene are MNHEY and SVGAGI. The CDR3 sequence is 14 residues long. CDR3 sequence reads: CASSRTGPNSPLHF. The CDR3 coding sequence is TGTGCCAGCAGCCGGACAGGACCTAATTCACCCCTCCACTTT.

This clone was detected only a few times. In DNA, the CDR3 is TGTGCCAGCAGTTACTCGACTGCCAGGTCTAACTATGGCTACACCTTC. This codes for CASSYSTARSNYGYTF. The chain joins TRBV6-5 to TRBJ1-2; D not certain. In germline, CDR1 is MNHEY, CDR2 SVGAGI. The CDR3 loop spans 16 amino acids. The V end lost 0 bases, the J end lost 0 bases, and 11 bases lay between the germline ends.

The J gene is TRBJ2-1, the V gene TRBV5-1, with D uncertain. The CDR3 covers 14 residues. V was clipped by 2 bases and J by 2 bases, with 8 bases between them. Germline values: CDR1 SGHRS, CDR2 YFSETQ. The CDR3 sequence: CASSLSVPYNEQFF. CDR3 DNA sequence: TGCGCCAGCAGCTTAAGCGTCCCCTACAATGAGCAGTTCTTC.

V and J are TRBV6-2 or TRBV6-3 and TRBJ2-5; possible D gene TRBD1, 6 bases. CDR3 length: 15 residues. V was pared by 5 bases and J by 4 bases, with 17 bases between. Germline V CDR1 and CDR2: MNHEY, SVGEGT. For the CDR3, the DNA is TGTGCCAGCAGTAGTATTCCAGGGGATGGAGAGACCCAGTACTTC. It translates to CASSSIPGDGETQYF.

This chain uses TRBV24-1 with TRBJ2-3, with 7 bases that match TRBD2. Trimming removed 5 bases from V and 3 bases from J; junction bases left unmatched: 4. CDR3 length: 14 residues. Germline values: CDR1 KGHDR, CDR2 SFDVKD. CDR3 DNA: TGTGCCACCAGTGTCGGGGGGATGACAGATACGCAGTATTTT. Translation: CATSVGGMTDTQYF.

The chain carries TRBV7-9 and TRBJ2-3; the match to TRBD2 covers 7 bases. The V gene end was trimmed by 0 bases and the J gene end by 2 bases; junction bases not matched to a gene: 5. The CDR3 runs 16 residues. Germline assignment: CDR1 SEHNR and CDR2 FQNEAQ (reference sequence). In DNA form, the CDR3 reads TGTGCCAGCAGCTTAGCAGCGGGACTGGCCACAGATACGCAGTATTTT. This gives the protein CASSLAAGLATDTQYF.

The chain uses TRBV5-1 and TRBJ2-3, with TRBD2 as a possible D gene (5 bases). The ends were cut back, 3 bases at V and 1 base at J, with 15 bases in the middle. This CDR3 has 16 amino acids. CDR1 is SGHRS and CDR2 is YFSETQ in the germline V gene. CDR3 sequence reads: CASSSFGVKGTDTQYF. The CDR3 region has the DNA TGCGCCAGCAGCTCTTTCGGGGTCAAAGGCACAGATACGCAGTATTTT.

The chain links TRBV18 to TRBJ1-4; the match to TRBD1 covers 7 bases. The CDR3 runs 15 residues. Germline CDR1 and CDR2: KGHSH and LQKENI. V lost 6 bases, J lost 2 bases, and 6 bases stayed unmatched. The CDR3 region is CASSLWDSTNEKLFF. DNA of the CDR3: TGTGCCAGCTCTCTATGGGACAGTACTAATGAAAAACTGTTTTTT.

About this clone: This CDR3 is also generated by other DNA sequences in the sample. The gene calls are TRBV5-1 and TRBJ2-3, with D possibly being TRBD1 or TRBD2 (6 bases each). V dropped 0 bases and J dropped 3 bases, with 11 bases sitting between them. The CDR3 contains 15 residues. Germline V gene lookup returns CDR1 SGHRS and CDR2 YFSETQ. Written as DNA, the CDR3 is TGCGCCAGCAGCTTGGGAGGGGGAGGTACAGATACGCAGTATTTT. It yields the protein CASSLGGGGTDTQYF.

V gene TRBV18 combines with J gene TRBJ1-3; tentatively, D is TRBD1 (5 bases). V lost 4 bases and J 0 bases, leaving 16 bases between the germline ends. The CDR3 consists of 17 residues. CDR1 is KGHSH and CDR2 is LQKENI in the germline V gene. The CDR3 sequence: CASSHTGTVSSGNTIYF. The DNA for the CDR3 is TGTGCCAGCTCACACACCGGGACGGTGAGCTCTGGAAACACCATATATTTT.

This CDR3 is CAWSGSGGVTGELFF. DNA of the CDR3: TGTGCCTGGTCGGGTAGCGGGGGAGTCACCGGGGAGCTGTTTTTT. This chain links TRBV30 with TRBJ2-2, with 9 bases lining up with TRBD2. CDR1 is GTSNPN, CDR2 SVGIG, per germline (reference sequence). CDR3 length: 15 amino acids. After removal of 5 bases from V and 4 bases from J, the junction contained 8 bases not matched to a gene.

CDR3 in DNA: TGTGCCACCAGTGATTCACCGGGACAGCAAAGCTCTGGGGCCAACGTCCTGACTTTC. Protein product: CATSDSPGQQSSGANVLTF. The chain couples TRBV24-1 to TRBJ2-6, with 7 nucleotides matching TRBD1. The J segment lost 0 bases and the V segment lost 2 bases, leaving 9 bases of the junction unmatched. The CDR3 runs 19 residues. CDR1 and CDR2 from the germline V gene are KGHDR and SFDVKD.

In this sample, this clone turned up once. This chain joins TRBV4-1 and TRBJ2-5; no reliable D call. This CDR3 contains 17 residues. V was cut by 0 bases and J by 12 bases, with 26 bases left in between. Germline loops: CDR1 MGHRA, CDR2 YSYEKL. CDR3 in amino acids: CASSQDMDGPRWYGKYF. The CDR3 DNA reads TGCGCCAGCAGCCAAGATATGGACGGACCGCGGTGGTATGGTAAGTACTTC.

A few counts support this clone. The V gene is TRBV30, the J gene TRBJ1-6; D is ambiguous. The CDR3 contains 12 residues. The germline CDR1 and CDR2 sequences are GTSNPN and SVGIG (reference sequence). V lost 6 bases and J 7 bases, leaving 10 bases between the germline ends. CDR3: CACRAGNSPLHF. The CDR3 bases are TGTGCCTGTCGCGCCGGGAATTCACCCCTCCACTTT.

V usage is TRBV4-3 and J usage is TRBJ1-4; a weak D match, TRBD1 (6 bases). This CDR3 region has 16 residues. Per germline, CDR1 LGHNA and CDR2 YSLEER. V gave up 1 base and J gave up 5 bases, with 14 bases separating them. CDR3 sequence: CASSQGPQGPNEKLFF. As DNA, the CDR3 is TGCGCCAGCAGCCAAGGTCCACAGGGTCCCAATGAAAAACTGTTTTTT.

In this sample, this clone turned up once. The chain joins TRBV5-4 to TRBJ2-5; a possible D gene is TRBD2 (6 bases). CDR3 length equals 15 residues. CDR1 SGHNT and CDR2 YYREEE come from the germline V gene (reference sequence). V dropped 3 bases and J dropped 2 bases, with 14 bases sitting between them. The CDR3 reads CASSSLTGVQETQYF. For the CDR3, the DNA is TGTGCCAGCAGCTCCCTAACGGGGGTACAAGAGACCCAGTACTTC.

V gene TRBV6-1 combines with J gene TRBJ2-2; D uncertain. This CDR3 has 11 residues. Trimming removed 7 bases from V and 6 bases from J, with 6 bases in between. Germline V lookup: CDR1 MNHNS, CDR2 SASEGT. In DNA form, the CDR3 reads TGTGCCAGCATACCTCCCGGGGAGCTGTTTTTT. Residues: CASIPPGELFF.

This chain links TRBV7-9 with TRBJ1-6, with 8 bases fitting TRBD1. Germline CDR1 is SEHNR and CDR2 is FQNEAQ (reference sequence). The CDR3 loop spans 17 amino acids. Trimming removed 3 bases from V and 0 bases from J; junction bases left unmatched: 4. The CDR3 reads CASSLGTGGSYNSPLHF. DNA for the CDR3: TGTGCCAGCAGCTTGGGGACAGGAGGCTCCTATAATTCACCCCTCCACTTT.

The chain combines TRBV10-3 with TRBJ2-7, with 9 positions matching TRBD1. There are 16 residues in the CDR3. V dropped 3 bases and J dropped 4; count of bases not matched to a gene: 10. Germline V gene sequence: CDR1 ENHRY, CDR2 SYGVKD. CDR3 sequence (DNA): TGTGCCATCAGTGACGTTTCCGGACAGGGGTTTTACGAGCAGTACGTC. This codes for CAISDVSGQGFYEQYV.